The table lists the clone carrying this T cell receptor beta chain with many counts. Antigen unknown. This sample is part of a study of T cell repertoires in cytomegalovirus infection. In the study overall: Well-studied HLA-B-restricted CMV epitopes were used in the study alongside recently identified HLA-C-restricted ones.

The CDR3 is 13 residues long. CDR1 is SGHTA, CDR2 FQGNSA, per germline. Losses at the gene ends were 0 bases for V and 7 bases for J; bases not matched to a gene: 0. TCRdb reanalysed the reads using MiXCR and keeps one entry per CDR3 protein. Among 160,000 or so distinct CDR3 sequences listed, about 20% were seen once. Notes on the study in general: The response measured ex vivo was dominated by TCR beta clonotypes (HLA-C-restricted and CMV-specific). Cumulated frequencies of public TCR beta families served to identify carriers of CMV plus the relevant HLA.

Here the sequenced sample was CD8+ T cells from cultured PBMCs, taken from culture after CMV antigen stimulation. The receptor's source is a human donor in good health (CMV status not recorded). Some clones in this sample may be carry-over from other donors' samples. This rearrangement joins TRBV7-2 to TRBJ2-1; 7 positions match TRBD2. The CDR3 is CASSLARGNEQFF. The CDR3 nucleotides read TGTGCCAGCAGCTTAGCGCGGGGGAATGAGCAGTTCTTC.